This is a list of T cell receptor beta chains from one sample in a study of T cell responses to AZD1222 COVID-19 vaccine. Only in-frame clones appear in the TCRdb table, and some are missing; sequencing was by immunoSEQ multiplex PCR. Among approximately 160,000 clones listed, approximately 89% were seen once. The sequenced sample was peripheral blood, obtained on day 0 of AZD1222 vaccination. These receptors came from an adult in good health. Each CDR3 is given with its conserved first and last residue. Each record gives: V gene, J gene, clone size, D gene, CDR3 protein, CDR3 DNA. A D gene is named only where the DNA matches it firmly. Size is omitted from some rows. Given values are once, few, many or a class for expanded clones.

TRBV28	TRBJ1-1	-	TRBD1	CASRLRLTGGTEAFF	TGTGCCAGCAGACTAAGGTTGACAGGGGGGACTGAAGCTTTCTTT
TRBV2	TRBJ2-7	-	-	CASRVVNRWGAQSSYEQYF	TGTGCCAGCCGTGTCGTAAATCGGTGGGGGGCGCAGAGCTCCTACGAGCAGTACTTC
TRBV30	TRBJ1-6	-	-	CAWREGQSAYNSPLHF	TGTGCCTGGAGGGAAGGGCAGAGCGCCTATAATTCACCCCTCCACTTT
TRBV2	TRBJ2-7	-	TRBD2	CASSPRGGYEQYF	TGTGCCAGCAGCCCCCGGGGGGGGTACGAGCAGTACTTC
TRBV25-1	TRBJ1-2	-	-	CASSESRRNILGGYTF	TGTGCCAGCAGTGAATCCCGTCGGAACATTCTTGGAGGCTACACCTTC
TRBV3-1/TRBV3-2	TRBJ2-5	-	TRBD2	CASSQFVSGGRETQYF	TGTGCCAGCAGCCAATTTGTGTCCGGGGGGAGGGAGACCCAGTACTTC
TRBV9	TRBJ2-1	once	-	CASSALWASSYNEQFF	TGTGCCAGCAGCGCCCTCTGGGCGAGCTCCTACAATGAGCAGTTCTTC
TRBV28	TRBJ1-2	-	TRBD1	CASSFLDREEGSNYGYTF	TGTGCCAGCAGTTTTCTGGACAGGGAAGAGGGCAGTAACTATGGCTACACCTTC
TRBV27	TRBJ2-1	-	-	CASSFGLLNEQFF	TGTGCCAGCAGTTTTGGGCTACTCAATGAGCAGTTCTTC
TRBV3-1/TRBV3-2	TRBJ2-4	-	-	CATYNYDKNIQYF	TGTGCCACTTACAATTATGACAAAAACATTCAGTACTTC
TRBV10-1	TRBJ2-7	-	TRBD2	CASILLAGEYEQYF	TGCGCCAGCATCCTACTAGCGGGAGAGTACGAGCAGTACTTC
TRBV11-2	TRBJ2-4	-	TRBD2	CASSRALAGADIAKNIQYF	TGTGCCAGCTCCAGGGCGCTAGCGGGGGCGGACATAGCCAAAAACATTCAGTACTTC
TRBV5-1	TRBJ2-5	-	-	CASSGAGQETQYF	TGCGCCAGCAGCGGGGCGGGGCAAGAGACCCAGTACTTC
TRBV28	TRBJ1-1	-	TRBD1	CASSFPGGGTEAFF	TGTGCCAGCAGTTTTCCAGGGGGCGGCACTGAAGCTTTCTTT
TRBV21-1	TRBJ1-2	-	-	CASTEEGLPGSSYGYTF	TGTGCCAGTACCGAAGAGGGACTACCGGGATCCTCCTATGGCTACACCTTC
TRBV2	TRBJ1-1	-	-	CASSVERNTEAFF	TGTGCCAGCAGTGTGGAGAGGAACACTGAAGCTTTCTTT
TRBV6-5	TRBJ1-2	-	-	CASLGVGTNYGYTF	TGTGCCTCTCTAGGGGTAGGGACTAACTATGGCTACACCTTC
TRBV2	TRBJ1-2	once	-	CASSDKRRELHGYTF	TGTGCCAGCAGTGATAAAAGGAGGGAGCTCCATGGCTACACCTTC
TRBV9	TRBJ2-3	-	-	CASSPIGARGTDTQYF	TGTGCCAGCAGCCCCATAGGGGCCCGGGGGACAGATACGCAGTATTTT
TRBV9	TRBJ2-7	-	-	CASSVDVRGYEQYF	TGTGCCAGCAGCGTAGACGTCAGGGGCTACGAGCAGTACTTC
TRBV20-1	TRBJ2-1	once	-	CSAREVREQFF	TGCAGTGCTAGAGAGGTGAGGGAGCAGTTCTTC
TRBV18	TRBJ2-5	-	-	CASSPMGSGETQYF	TGTGCCAGCTCACCAATGGGGAGCGGGGAGACCCAGTACTTC
TRBV13	TRBJ2-4	-	-	CASSSEQGESAKNIQYF	TGTGCCAGCAGCTCCGAACAGGGTGAGAGCGCCAAAAACATTCAGTACTTC
TRBV18	TRBJ1-1	-	-	CASSPQSTTLNTEAFF	TGTGCCAGCTCACCCCAGAGTACAACTTTGAACACTGAAGCTTTCTTT
TRBV27	TRBJ2-7	-	-	CASSSPGRVTYEQYF	TGTGCCAGCAGTTCCCCAGGACGGGTGACCTACGAGCAGTACTTC
TRBV3-1/TRBV3-2	TRBJ2-2	once	-	CASSRAPGRSAGELFF	TGTGCCAGCAGCCGAGCTCCCGGGAGAAGTGCCGGGGAGCTGTTTTTT
TRBV6-1	TRBJ1-3	-	TRBD1	CASSDRGGSGNTIYF	TGTGCCAGCAGTGACAGGGGGGGATCTGGAAACACCATATATTTT
TRBV11-2	TRBJ2-7	-	-	CASSPDRNEQYF	TGTGCCAGCAGCCCCGACAGGAACGAGCAGTACTTC
TRBV24-1	TRBJ2-1	once	-	CATSDRTSLSYNEQFF	TGTGCCACCAGTGATCGTACTAGTCTCTCCTACAATGAGCAGTTCTTC
TRBV11-2	TRBJ2-7	-	-	CASSLGNVGYYEQYF	TGTGCCAGCAGCCTAGGTAATGTGGGATACTACGAGCAGTACTTC
TRBV28	TRBJ2-3	once	-	CASRPGGGSLGTQYF	TGTGCCAGCAGACCCGGTGGGGGAAGCTTGGGCACGCAGTATTTT
TRBV6-1	TRBJ1-2	-	-	CASSEQRRGVYGYTF	TGTGCCAGCAGTGAGCAGAGAAGGGGCGTCTATGGCTACACCTTC
TRBV7-2	TRBJ2-7	-	-	CASSPAGSSYEQYF	TGTGCCAGCAGCCCCGCCGGGAGCTCCTACGAGCAGTACTTC
TRBV12-3/TRBV12-4	TRBJ2-5	few	-	CASSLGETQYF	TGTGCCAGCAGTTTGGGGGAGACCCAGTACTTC
TRBV30	TRBJ2-7	-	-	CAWKERDSSYEQYF	TGTGCCTGGAAGGAGCGGGACAGTTCCTACGAGCAGTACTTC
TRBV7-8	TRBJ1-5	once	-	CASSLAGGQPQHF	TGTGCCAGCAGCTTAGCGGGGGGCCAGCCCCAGCATTTT
TRBV28	TRBJ1-5	-	-	CASTFGGTSQPQHF	TGTGCCAGCACTTTCGGGGGAACAAGCCAGCCCCAGCATTTT
TRBV5-6	TRBJ2-5	-	TRBD1	CASSHRQGVKETQYF	TGTGCCAGCAGCCACCGACAGGGGGTTAAGGAGACCCAGTACTTC
TRBV9	TRBJ1-2	-	-	CASSPEGGNYGYTF	TGTGCCAGCAGCCCTGAGGGGGGGAACTATGGCTACACCTTC
TRBV18	TRBJ1-1	-	-	CASLGTGNTEAFF	TGTGCCAGTTTAGGGACGGGGAACACTGAAGCTTTCTTT
TRBV3-1/TRBV3-2	TRBJ2-5	-	TRBD2	CASSHIAGQETQYF	TGTGCCAGCAGCCACATAGCGGGACAAGAGACCCAGTACTTC